The TCR beta chain described here comes from a study of T cell responses to AZD1222 COVID-19 vaccine. Study results and caveats: The breadth and depth of Spike-specific TCRs increased once two AZD1222 doses had been given.

The CDR3 consists of 15 residues. From germline, CDR1 is GTSNPN and CDR2 SVGIG (reference sequence). J lost 3 bases, V lost 1 base, and 1 base had no gene match. Details on this clone: The antigen remains unidentified.

Some clones are missing from TCRdb's copy, which holds only in-frame ones; the method was immunoSEQ multiplex PCR. The repertoire holds 100,000 to 120,000 clones, with 85% to 90% as singletons. The chain links TRBV30 to TRBJ2-1; TRBD2 matches at 12 bases. This sequence originates from an adult in good health. Material: peripheral blood, obtained on day 0 of AZD1222 vaccination. CDR3 DNA: TGTGCCTGGAGTGGGACTAGCGGGAACTACAATGAGCAGTTCTTC. Its translation: CAWSGTSGNYNEQFF. Filled out from reference TRBV30 and TRBJ2-1, the complete variable domain reads SQTIHQWPATLVQPVGSPLSLECTVEGTSNPNLYWYRQAAGRGLQLLFYSVGIGQISSEVPQNLSASRPQDRQFILSSKKLLLSDSGFYLCAWSGTSGNYNEQFFGPGTRLTVL.